This TCR beta chain was sequenced during a study of T cell responses to AZD1222 COVID-19 vaccine. Using immunoSEQ multiplex PCR, the repertoire was profiled, and TCRdb retains in-frame clones only, with some absent. The sample yields roughly 96,000 clones, roughly 90% seen once. This TCR was recovered from an adult in good health. The starting material was peripheral blood, obtained on day 0 of AZD1222 vaccination.

CDR3 loop: CASRGAGYIQYF. The DNA of the CDR3 is TGTGCCAGCAGGGGGGCGGGGTACATTCAGTACTTC. The chain combines TRBV28 with TRBJ2-4; D could derive from TRBD1 or TRBD2 (6 bases each). V was pared by 6 bases and J by 8 bases, with 11 bases between. Germline V lookup: CDR1 MDHEN, CDR2 SYDVKM. This CDR3 contains 12 residues.